This TCR beta chain was sequenced in a study of CD8 T cells in Susac syndrome. RNA was extracted with the RNeasy kit, and a quantity of roughly 0.5 to 1 ug was reverse transcribed using random hexamers. The method of amplification for TCR beta CDR3 was immunoSEQ multiplex PCR, covering 54 Vbeta and 13 Jbeta. TCRdb reprocessed the immunoSEQ multiplex PCR reads with MiXCR, giving one entry per CDR3 protein. The sample includes approximately 160,000 distinct CDR3 sequences, 85% to 95% of them seen just once. Trimming removed 4 bases from V and 5 bases from J; junction bases left unmatched: 9. This CDR3 contains 15 residues. Negative isolation was used for CD8+ and CD4+ T cells and FACS enrichment for TEMRA cells.

V gene TRBV12-3 or TRBV12-4 combines with J gene TRBJ2-7, with 9 bases matching TRBD1. Sequenced input: CD4+ T cells from PBMCs. The source of this sequence is a human donor in good health. The chain's CDR3 is CASSSTGTGNHEQYF. The CDR3 region has the DNA TGTGCCAGCAGTTCCACCGGGACAGGGAACCACGAGCAGTACTTC.